This TCR beta chain was captured by sequencing in a study of cytomegalovirus exposure and HLA in healthy donors. Study-wide points: After further analysis at a later stage, 16,951 TCR beta sequences were associated with HLA alleles at 0.05 false discovery rate. Over 150 TCR beta chains were listed as cytomegalovirus-associated. In a later analysis, a missense DCLRE1C variant was linked to TCR beta V- and J-gene trimming.

On this clone itself: Its antigen is not known.

The germline gives CDR1 SGHNT, CDR2 YENEEA. CDR3 length equals 13 residues. V gave up 5 bases and J gave up 3 bases, with 9 bases separating them. PCR employed 60 Vbeta and 13 Jbeta primers. Produced via immunoSEQ multiplex PCR; TCRdb's table is partial and in-frame only. The sample holds fewer than 300,000 clones, about nine tenths seen once. Specimen: PBMCs. This clonotype was obtained from a man aged 40-49 years in good health and CMV-seropositive. The chain employs TRBV11-3 and TRBJ2-3, with D tentatively TRBD2 (6 bases). CDR3 coding DNA: TGTGCCAGCAGCCTTGGGGGGACAGATACGCAGTATTTT. Translation: CASSLGGTDTQYF.